The entry that follows covers one TCR beta chain sequence. Its antigen remains unknown. Each donor was nominally healthy when sampled (though unrecorded immune exposures were likely). The data derive from a study of cytomegalovirus exposure and HLA in healthy donors. Study conclusions and caveats: Most CMV-associated TCR beta chains appeared HLA-restricted in a later analysis. The only immune exposure information that was available was CMV serostatus. High specificity and sensitivity for cytomegalovirus status were reported for the classifier.

The CDR3 length is 18 residues. CDR1 KGHSH and CDR2 LQKENI come from the germline V gene. V shed 1 base and J 2 bases; nucleotides not matched to a gene: 11. It was with 60 Vbeta and 13 Jbeta primers that the PCR ran. Clones were sequenced by immunoSEQ multiplex PCR, and TCRdb holds only the in-frame ones, with some missing. Of around 100,000 clones listed, roughly 71% are singletons. The specimen sequenced was PBMCs. The genes are TRBV18 and TRBJ1-2, with TRBD1 matching 9 bases. The receptor's source is a young man in good health and CMV-seropositive. In DNA, the CDR3 is TGTGCCAGCTCACCACGGTGGGACAGGGTAGGTAGAAACTATGGCTACACCTTC. Translating gives CASSPRWDRVGRNYGYTF.